What follows are 29 T cell receptor beta chains derived from one specimen sequenced in a study of cytomegalovirus exposure and HLA in healthy donors. Primers included in the PCR were 60 Vbeta and 13 Jbeta primers. Assay: immunoSEQ multiplex PCR; the TCRdb copy retains only in-frame clones and omits some. Its table records approximately 110,000 clones. Specimen: PBMCs. Receptor source: a man aged 45-65 years in good health and CMV-seronegative.

The rearrangement links TRBV5-4 to TRBJ2-7; 8 nucleotides line up with TRBD2. CDR3 size: 15 residues. Germline V gives CDR1 SGHNT, CDR2 YYREEE (reference sequence). J was trimmed by 6 bases and V by 4 bases; bases with no gene match: 12. The CDR3 DNA is TGTGCCAGCAGCCACACCGGGACTAGGTTGACCGAGCAGTACTTC. Protein sequence: CASSHTGTRLTEQYF.

The chain has TRBV5-6 and TRBJ2-7, with TRBD1 matching 7 bases. The length of the CDR3 is 16 residues. With 6 bases clipped from V and 4 bases from J, the junction kept 16 bases outside the gene matches. Germline V CDR1 and CDR2: SGHDT, YYEEEE. The CDR3 region is CASNLLTGTAEYEQYF. CDR3 DNA sequence: TGTGCCAGCAACTTATTAACCGGGACAGCAGAGTACGAGCAGTACTTC.

The CDR3 coding sequence is TGTGCCAGCACCGACAGAGTCTATGGCTACACCTTC. Translating gives CASTDRVYGYTF. The V gene is TRBV9, the J gene TRBJ1-2, with D maybe TRBD1 (5 bases). The CDR3 is made up of 12 amino acids. Trimming shortened V by 6 bases and J by 4 bases, and 10 bases separated the two germline ends. Germline CDR1 SGDLS, CDR2 YYNGEE.

Comment on this clone: The identical CDR3 is also encoded by other nucleotide sequences in the sample. V usage is TRBV6-1 and J usage is TRBJ1-1, with 7 positions matching TRBD1. V lost 5 bases, J lost 0 bases, and 6 bases stayed unmatched. The CDR3 is made up of 15 amino acids. CDR1 MNHNS and CDR2 SASEGT come from the germline V gene. The CDR3 here is CASSTRQGVNTEAFF. The CDR3 nucleotides are TGTGCCAGCAGTACCCGGCAGGGGGTGAACACTGAAGCTTTCTTT.

The V call is TRBV2, the J call TRBJ1-5, with TRBD1 matching 8 bases. The CDR3 runs 15 residues. CDR1 is SNHLY, CDR2 FYNNEI, per germline. Germline trimming cut 6 bases from V and 3 bases from J; bases unmatched to any gene: 7. The DNA for the CDR3 is TGTGCCAGCAGGGCCGGGACAGGCCCCAATCAGCCCCAGCATTTT. Protein: CASRAGTGPNQPQHF.

This rearrangement joins TRBV19 to TRBJ2-5; weak D call: TRBD1 (5 bases). Trimming removed 3 bases at V and 2 bases at J, with 10 bases between. The CDR3 consists of 14 residues. Germline assignment: CDR1 LNHDA and CDR2 SQIVND (reference sequence). The CDR3 loop reads CASSISTAQETQYF. The CDR3 nucleotides read TGTGCCAGTAGTATCTCGACAGCGCAAGAGACCCAGTACTTC.

The chain couples TRBV7-9 to TRBJ2-1; a possible D gene is TRBD1 (5 bases). V gave up 6 bases and J gave up 4 bases, with 16 bases separating them. The length of the CDR3 is 15 residues. Germline lookup yields CDR1 SEHNR and CDR2 FQNEAQ (reference sequence). The CDR3 coding sequence is TGTGCCAGCAGTTCACGAGCAGGGCCTTACAATGAGCAGTTCTTC. Amino acid sequence: CASSSRAGPYNEQFF.

This chain joins TRBV2 and TRBJ1-2, with D perhaps matching TRBD1 (5 bases). V lost 5 bases and J lost 3, with 13 bases in between. Germline assignment: CDR1 SNHLY and CDR2 FYNNEI. This CDR3 has 14 amino acids. CDR3 protein: CASSRTGGDYGYTF. CDR3 DNA sequence: TGTGCCAGCAGTAGGACCGGAGGGGACTATGGCTACACCTTC.

CDR3 coding DNA: TGTGCCAGCAGCTTAGAAGAGGGGACAGGACAGGGACGAGGGGGCTACACCTTC. Its protein product is CASSLEEGTGQGRGGYTF. The V and J genes are TRBV7-9 and TRBJ1-2; 8 nucleotides agree with TRBD1. Germline-derived CDR1 and CDR2 are SEHNR and FQNEAQ (reference sequence). Unmatched junction bases numbered 18, after V lost 1 base and J lost 8 bases. The CDR3 covers 18 residues.

V and J are TRBV6-1 and TRBJ1-1; D unclear. This CDR3 contains 13 residues. Germline-derived CDR1 and CDR2 are MNHNS and SASEGT. V lost 2 bases and J lost 3, with 7 bases in between. CDR3 nucleotide sequence: TGTGCCAGCAGTGAACAGAGGGACACTGAAGCTTTCTTT. Its translation: CASSEQRDTEAFF.

The chain uses TRBV4-3 and TRBJ2-3, with D possibly TRBD2 on 5 matching bases. The germline CDR1 and CDR2 sequences are LGHNA and YSLEER. V shed 3 bases and J shed 12 bases, with 16 bases lying between them. This CDR3 has 13 residues. CDR3 sequence: CASSHYRVGEQYF. For the CDR3, the DNA is TGCGCCAGCAGCCATTATCGCGTCGGGGAACAGTATTTT.

The genes are TRBV18 and TRBJ2-7; no clear D gene. This CDR3 contains 13 residues. Trimming left V 3 bases short and J 2 bases short, with 8 bases between. Per the germline V gene, CDR1 is KGHSH and CDR2 is LQKENI. CDR3: CASSPNSTYEQYF. CDR3 in DNA: TGTGCCAGCTCACCTAACAGTACCTACGAGCAGTACTTC.

The V call is TRBV19, the J call TRBJ2-7; 9 nucleotides agree with TRBD1. V dropped 5 bases and J dropped 3; count of bases not matched to a gene: 5. From germline, CDR1 is LNHDA and CDR2 SQIVND (reference sequence). This CDR3 comprises 14 residues. CDR3 protein: CASSLGTGRYEQYF. In nucleotides, the CDR3 is TGTGCCAGTAGTTTGGGGACAGGGCGCTACGAGCAGTACTTC.

The chain uses TRBV5-4 and TRBJ1-2, with TRBD1 matching over 8 bases. The germline V gene encodes CDR1 SGHNT and CDR2 YYREEE (reference sequence). The CDR3 is 14 residues long. The V gene end was trimmed by 5 bases and the J gene end by 3 bases; junction bases not matched to a gene: 6. The DNA of the CDR3 is TGTGCCAGCAGTCACCCGACAGGGGACTATGGCTACACCTTC. It encodes CASSHPTGDYGYTF. The entire variable domain, with the rest obtained from reference TRBV5-4 and TRBJ1-2, is as follows: ETGVTQSPTHLIKTRGQQVTLRCSSQSGHNTVSWYQQALGQGPQFIFQYYREEENGRGNFPPRFSGLQFPNYSSELNVNALELDDSALYLCASSHPTGDYGYTFGSGTRLTVV.

The chain links TRBV2 to TRBJ2-2; TRBD1 aligns across 8 bases. The CDR3 is made up of 17 amino acids. V was clipped by 6 bases and J by 0 bases; unmatched bases: 9. From germline, CDR1 is SNHLY and CDR2 FYNNEI. CDR3 residues: CASRAGQGATNTGELFF. As DNA, the CDR3 is TGTGCCAGCAGGGCCGGTCAGGGGGCAACGAACACCGGGGAGCTGTTTTTT.

The chain joins TRBV7-9 to TRBJ1-1; a weak D match, TRBD1 (6 bases). Per germline, CDR1 SEHNR and CDR2 FQNEAQ (reference sequence). Trimming pared 4 bases from V and 3 bases from J, leaving 15 bases between. CDR3 length: 15 residues. CDR3 in amino acids: CASSSPGDTHTEAFF. CDR3 nucleotides: TGTGCCAGCAGCTCGCCCGGGGACACCCACACTGAAGCTTTCTTT.

J is TRBJ2-5 and V is TRBV13; no clear D. TRBJ2-7 matches the DNA end more closely, so the J call is doubtful. Germline values: CDR1 PRHDT, CDR2 FYEKMQ (reference sequence). The length of the CDR3 is 14 residues. The CDR3 is CASSSASVSYEQYF. The DNA of the CDR3 is TGTGCCAGCAGCTCCGCCAGCGTCTCCTACGAGCAGTACTTC.

The rearrangement joins TRBV29-1 to TRBJ2-7, with 9 positions matching TRBD1. Trimming cost V 4 bases and J 1 base; bases outside gene matches: 2. The CDR3 totals 13 residues. Per germline, CDR1 SQVTM and CDR2 ANQGSEA. CDR3 loop: CSVATGGSYEQYF. CDR3 bases: TGCAGCGTTGCGACAGGGGGATCCTACGAGCAGTACTTC.

The CDR3 spells CASSVVQGRGTEAFF. The CDR3 DNA sequence: TGTGCCAGCAGCGTAGTTCAGGGGAGAGGGACTGAAGCTTTCTTT. V and J are TRBV9 and TRBJ1-1, with D possibly being TRBD1 (6 bases). Germline V CDR1 and CDR2: SGDLS, YYNGEE. CDR3 size: 15 residues. Trimming took 0 bases from V and 5 from J, leaving 14 bases between them.

The chain links TRBV7-2 to TRBJ2-7; unclear D gene. From germline, CDR1 is SGHTA and CDR2 FQGNSA. The length of the CDR3 is 13 residues. The V and J ends lost 4 bases and 3 bases respectively, with 10 bases between them. As DNA, the CDR3 is TGTGCCAGCAGCTCCCTAGACCGCTACGAGCAGTACTTC. This encodes CASSSLDRYEQYF.

The chain joins TRBV11-3 to TRBJ1-1, with TRBD1 matching over 7 bases. The V gene end was trimmed by 8 bases and the J gene end by 0 bases; junction bases not matched to a gene: 6. The germline V gene has CDR1 SGHNT and CDR2 YENEEA. The CDR3 is 14 residues long. CDR3: CASGLDRMNTEAFF. The CDR3 bases are TGTGCCAGCGGCCTGGACAGGATGAACACTGAAGCTTTCTTT.

J is TRBJ2-1 and V is TRBV5-4; perhaps TRBD2 as D (5 bases). Germline V gene data show CDR1 as SGHNT and CDR2 as YYREEE (reference sequence). V dropped 5 bases and J dropped 9 bases, with 15 bases sitting between them. CDR3 length equals 13 residues. The CDR3, as DNA: TGTGCCAGCAGTCGAGAGAGGGTGAGTGAGCAGTTCTTC. It is translated as CASSRERVSEQFF. Drawing the rest from reference TRBV5-4 and TRBJ2-1, the complete variable domain is ETGVTQSPTHLIKTRGQQVTLRCSSQSGHNTVSWYQQALGQGPQFIFQYYREEENGRGNFPPRFSGLQFPNYSSELNVNALELDDSALYLCASSRERVSEQFFGPGTRLTVL.

The DNA of the CDR3 is TGTGCCAGCTCACCGTACCGGGACACTGAAGCTTTCTTT. Its protein is CASSPYRDTEAFF. V is TRBV18 and J is TRBJ1-1; D call uncertain. The CDR3 length is 13 residues. Germline assignment: CDR1 KGHSH and CDR2 LQKENI. V lost 3 bases and J lost 3, with 8 bases in between.

The CDR3 reads CASSRQGGAYTEAFF. In DNA, the CDR3 is TGTGCCAGCAGCCGACAAGGGGGCGCGTACACTGAAGCTTTCTTT. The rearrangement joins TRBV7-9 to TRBJ1-1, with 7 bases lining up with TRBD1. In germline, CDR1 is SEHNR, CDR2 FQNEAQ (reference sequence). V lost 5 bases, J lost 3 bases, and 9 bases stayed unmatched. CDR3 size: 15 residues.

V is TRBV6-6 and J is TRBJ1-2; 7 bases agree with TRBD1. The trim removed 2 bases at V and 6 bases at J, leaving 6 bases unmatched. The CDR3 contains 14 residues. Germline V gives CDR1 MNHNY, CDR2 SVGAGI (reference sequence). The CDR3 loop reads CASSYPTGEDGYTF. CDR3 in DNA: TGTGCCAGCAGTTACCCTACAGGGGAAGATGGCTACACCTTC.

V gene TRBV11-2 combines with J gene TRBJ2-5; perhaps TRBD2 as D (5 bases). V lost 4 bases to trimming and J lost 2 bases, with 14 bases between them. The CDR3 is 15 residues long. In germline, CDR1 is SGHAT, CDR2 FQNNGV. In DNA, the CDR3 is TGTGCCAGCAGCTCATGGGTCGGGGATCAAGAGACCCAGTACTTC. Amino acid sequence: CASSSWVGDQETQYF.

The V call is TRBV19, the J call TRBJ1-5; a possible D gene is TRBD1 (5 bases). This CDR3 region has 15 residues. Germline V gives CDR1 LNHDA, CDR2 SQIVND (reference sequence). Deletions cut 0 bases from V and 3 bases from J, with 9 bases between. CDR3 in DNA: TGTGCCAGTAGTATAGATCGGGGGGTCAATCAGCCCCAGCATTTT. Protein: CASSIDRGVNQPQHF.

The CDR3 region has the DNA TGTGCCAGCAGCCTGACAGGGTCCCTCTATGGCTACACCTTC. It codes for CASSLTGSLYGYTF. The V call is TRBV27, the J call TRBJ1-2, with 7 bases aligning to TRBD1. V dropped 6 bases and J dropped 4; count of bases not matched to a gene: 8. The CDR3 sequence is 14 residues long. CDR1 is MNHEY and CDR2 is SMNVEV in the germline V gene (reference sequence).

The genes are TRBV27 and TRBJ2-5; a possible D gene is TRBD2 (5 bases). Trimming stripped 0 bases from V and 5 bases from J, with 13 bases between. Per the germline V gene, CDR1 is MNHEY and CDR2 is SMNVEV (reference sequence). This CDR3 has 15 amino acids. The CDR3 nucleotides read TGTGCCAGCAGTTTATCGACGGAGGAGGCTGAGACCCAGTACTTC. Protein product: CASSLSTEEAETQYF.